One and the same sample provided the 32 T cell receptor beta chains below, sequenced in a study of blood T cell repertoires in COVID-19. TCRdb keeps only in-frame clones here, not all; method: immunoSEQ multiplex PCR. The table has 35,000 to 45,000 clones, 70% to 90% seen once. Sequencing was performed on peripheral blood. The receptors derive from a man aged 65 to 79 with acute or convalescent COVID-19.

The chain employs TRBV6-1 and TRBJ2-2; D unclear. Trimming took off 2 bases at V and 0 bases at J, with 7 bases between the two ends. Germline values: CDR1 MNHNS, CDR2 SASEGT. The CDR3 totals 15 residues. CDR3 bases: TGTGCCAGCAGTGAATGGAGAGCGAACACCGGGGAGCTGTTTTTT. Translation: CASSEWRANTGELFF.

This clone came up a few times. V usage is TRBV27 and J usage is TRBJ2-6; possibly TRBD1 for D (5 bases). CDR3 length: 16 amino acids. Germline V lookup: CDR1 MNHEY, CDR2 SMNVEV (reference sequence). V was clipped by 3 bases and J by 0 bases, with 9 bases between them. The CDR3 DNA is TGTGCCAGCAGTTTCTGGACAAGCTCTGGGGCCAACGTCCTGACTTTC. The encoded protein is CASSFWTSSGANVLTF.

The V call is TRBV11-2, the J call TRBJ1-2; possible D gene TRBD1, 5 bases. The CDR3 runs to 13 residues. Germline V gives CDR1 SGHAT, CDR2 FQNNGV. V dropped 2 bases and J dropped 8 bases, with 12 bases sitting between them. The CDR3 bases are TGTGCCAGCAGCTTAAGACAGACGGTGGGCTACACCTTC. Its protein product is CASSLRQTVGYTF.

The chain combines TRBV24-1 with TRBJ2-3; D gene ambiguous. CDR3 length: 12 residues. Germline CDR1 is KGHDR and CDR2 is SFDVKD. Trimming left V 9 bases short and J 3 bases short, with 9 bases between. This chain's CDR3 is CATSYRTDTQYF. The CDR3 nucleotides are TGTGCCACCTCCTACCGGACAGATACGCAGTATTTT.

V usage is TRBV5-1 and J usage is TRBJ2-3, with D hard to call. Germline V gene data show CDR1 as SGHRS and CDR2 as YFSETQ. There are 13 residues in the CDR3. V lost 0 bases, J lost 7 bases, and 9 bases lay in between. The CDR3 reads CASSLAPEYTQYF. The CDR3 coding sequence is TGCGCCAGCAGCTTGGCCCCGGAGTATACGCAGTATTTT.

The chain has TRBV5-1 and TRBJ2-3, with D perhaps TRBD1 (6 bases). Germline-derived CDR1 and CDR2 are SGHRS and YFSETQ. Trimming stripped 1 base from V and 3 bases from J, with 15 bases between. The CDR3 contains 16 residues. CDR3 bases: TGCGCCAGCAGCTTGTTATCCAGGGGCTGGACAGATACGCAGTATTTT. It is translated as CASSLLSRGWTDTQYF. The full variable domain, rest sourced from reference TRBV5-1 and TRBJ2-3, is KAGVTQTPRYLIKTRGQQVTLSCSPISGHRSVSWYQQTPGQGLQFLFEYFSETQRNKGNFPGRFSGRQFSNSRSEMNVSTLELGDSALYLCASSLLSRGWTDTQYFGPGTRLTVL.

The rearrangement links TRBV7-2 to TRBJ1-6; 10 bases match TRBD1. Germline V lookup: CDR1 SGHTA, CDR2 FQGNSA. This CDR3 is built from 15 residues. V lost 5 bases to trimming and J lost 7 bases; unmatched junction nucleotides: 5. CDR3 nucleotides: TGTGCCAGCAGCCTCCGGGACAGGGGAAATTCACCCCTCCACTTT. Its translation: CASSLRDRGNSPLHF.

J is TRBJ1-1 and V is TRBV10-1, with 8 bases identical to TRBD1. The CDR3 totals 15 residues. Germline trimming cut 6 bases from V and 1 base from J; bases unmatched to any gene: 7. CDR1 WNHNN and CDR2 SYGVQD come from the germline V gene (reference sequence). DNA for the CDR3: TGCGCCAGCAGGCTAGCCGGACAGGGGAACACTGAAGCTTTCTTT. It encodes CASRLAGQGNTEAFF.

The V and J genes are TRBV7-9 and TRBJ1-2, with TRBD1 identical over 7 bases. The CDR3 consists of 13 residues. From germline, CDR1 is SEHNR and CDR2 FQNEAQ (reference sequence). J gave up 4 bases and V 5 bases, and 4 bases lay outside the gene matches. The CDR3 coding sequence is TGTGCCAGCAGCGCGGGACAGCGCTATGGCTACACCTTC. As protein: CASSAGQRYGYTF. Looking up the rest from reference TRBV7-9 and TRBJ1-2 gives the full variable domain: DTGVSQNPRHKITKRGQNVTFRCDPISEHNRLYWYRQTLGQGPEFLTYFQNEAQLEKSRLLSDRFSAERPKGSFSTLEIQRTEQGDSAMYLCASSAGQRYGYTFGSGTRLTVV.

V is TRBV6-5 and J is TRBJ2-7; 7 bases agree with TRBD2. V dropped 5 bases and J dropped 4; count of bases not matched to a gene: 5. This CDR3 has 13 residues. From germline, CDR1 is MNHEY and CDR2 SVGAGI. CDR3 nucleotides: TGTGCCAGCAGTCCCGGGACTACTTACGAGCAGTACTTC. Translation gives CASSPGTTYEQYF.

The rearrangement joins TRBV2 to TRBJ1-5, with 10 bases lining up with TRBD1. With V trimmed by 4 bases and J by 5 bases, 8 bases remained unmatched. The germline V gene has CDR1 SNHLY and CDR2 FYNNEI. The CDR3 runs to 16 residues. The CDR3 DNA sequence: TGTGCCAGCAGTGCAGGAGGGGGACAGGGGTATCAGCCCCAGCATTTT. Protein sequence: CASSAGGGQGYQPQHF.

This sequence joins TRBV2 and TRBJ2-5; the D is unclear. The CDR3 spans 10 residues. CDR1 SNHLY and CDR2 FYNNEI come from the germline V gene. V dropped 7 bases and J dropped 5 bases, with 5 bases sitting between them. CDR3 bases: TGTGCCAGCAAGAGCGAGACCCAGTACTTC. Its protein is CASKSETQYF.

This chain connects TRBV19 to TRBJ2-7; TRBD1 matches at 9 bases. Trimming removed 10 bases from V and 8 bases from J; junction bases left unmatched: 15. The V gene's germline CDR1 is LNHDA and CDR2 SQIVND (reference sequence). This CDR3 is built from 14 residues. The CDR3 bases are TGTGCCACAAGCTGGGGACAGGGTTCTACGCAGCAGTACTTC. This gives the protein CATSWGQGSTQQYF.

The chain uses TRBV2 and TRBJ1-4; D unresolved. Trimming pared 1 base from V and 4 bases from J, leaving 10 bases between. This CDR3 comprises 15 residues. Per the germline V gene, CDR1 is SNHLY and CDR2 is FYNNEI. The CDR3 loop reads CASSEGRVLNEKLFF. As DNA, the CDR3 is TGTGCCAGCAGTGAAGGGAGGGTACTTAATGAAAAACTGTTTTTT.

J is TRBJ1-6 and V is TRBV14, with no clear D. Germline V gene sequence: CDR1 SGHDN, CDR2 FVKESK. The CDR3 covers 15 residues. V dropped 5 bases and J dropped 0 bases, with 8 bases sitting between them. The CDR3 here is CASSGSLSYNSPLHF. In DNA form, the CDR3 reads TGTGCCAGCAGCGGGAGCCTCTCCTATAATTCACCCCTCCACTTT.

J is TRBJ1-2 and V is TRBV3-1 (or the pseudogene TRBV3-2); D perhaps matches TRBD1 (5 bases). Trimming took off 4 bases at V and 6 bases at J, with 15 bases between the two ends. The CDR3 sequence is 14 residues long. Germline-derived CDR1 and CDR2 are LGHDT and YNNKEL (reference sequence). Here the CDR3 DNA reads TGTGCCAGCAGCCCCTCCCCAGGGCGCGATGGCTACACCTTC. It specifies CASSPSPGRDGYTF.

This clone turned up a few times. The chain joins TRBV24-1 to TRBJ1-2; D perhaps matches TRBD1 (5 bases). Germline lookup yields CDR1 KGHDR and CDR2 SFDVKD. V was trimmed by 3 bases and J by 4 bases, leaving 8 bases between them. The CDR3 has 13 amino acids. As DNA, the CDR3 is TGTGCCACCAGTGATCCAGGGATCTATGGCTACACCTTC. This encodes CATSDPGIYGYTF.

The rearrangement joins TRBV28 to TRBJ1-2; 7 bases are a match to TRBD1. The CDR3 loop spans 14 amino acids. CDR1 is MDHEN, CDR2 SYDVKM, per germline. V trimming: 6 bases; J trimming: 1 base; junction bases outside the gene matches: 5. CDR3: CASRQGTDNYGYTF. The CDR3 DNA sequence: TGTGCCAGCAGGCAGGGGACAGATAACTATGGCTACACCTTC.

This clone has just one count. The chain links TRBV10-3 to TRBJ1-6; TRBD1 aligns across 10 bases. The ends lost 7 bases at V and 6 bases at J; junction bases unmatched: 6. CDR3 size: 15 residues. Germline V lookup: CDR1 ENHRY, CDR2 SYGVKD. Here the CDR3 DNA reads TGTGCCATCACCAGGACAGGGGGAGGTAATTCACCCCTCCACTTT. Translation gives CAITRTGGGNSPLHF.

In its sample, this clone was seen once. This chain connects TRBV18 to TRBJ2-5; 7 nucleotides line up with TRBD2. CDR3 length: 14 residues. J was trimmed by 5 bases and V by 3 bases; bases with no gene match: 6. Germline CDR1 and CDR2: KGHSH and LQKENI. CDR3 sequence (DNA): TGTGCCAGCTCACCCCCGGGGGGTATGGAGACCCAGTACTTC. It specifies CASSPPGGMETQYF.

The CDR3 spells CASRETGEGQPQHF. CDR3 DNA: TGTGCCAGTAGGGAGACAGGGGAAGGACAGCCCCAGCATTTT. The gene calls are TRBV19 and TRBJ1-5, with 8 nucleotides matching TRBD1. V was clipped by 6 bases and J by 7 bases; unmatched bases: 8. Germline CDR1 is LNHDA and CDR2 is SQIVND (reference sequence). CDR3 length: 14 residues. The complete variable domain, with remaining parts taken from reference TRBV19 and TRBJ1-5, reads DGGITQSPKYLFRKEGQNVTLSCEQNLNHDAMYWYRQDPGQGLRLIYYSQIVNDFQKGDIAEGYSVSREKKESFPLTVTSAQKNPTAFYLCASRETGEGQPQHFGDGTRLSIL.

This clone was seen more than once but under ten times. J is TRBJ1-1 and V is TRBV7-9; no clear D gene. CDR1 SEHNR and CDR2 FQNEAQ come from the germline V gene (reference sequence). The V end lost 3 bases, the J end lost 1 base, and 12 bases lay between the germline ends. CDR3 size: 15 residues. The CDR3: CASSFLGLPNTEAFF. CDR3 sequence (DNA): TGTGCCAGCAGCTTCCTAGGCCTTCCGAACACTGAAGCTTTCTTT.

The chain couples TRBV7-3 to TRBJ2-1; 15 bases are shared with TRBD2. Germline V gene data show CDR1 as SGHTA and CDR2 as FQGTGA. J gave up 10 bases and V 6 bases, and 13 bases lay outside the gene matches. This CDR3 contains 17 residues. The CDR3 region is CASSQTGLAGGVREQFF. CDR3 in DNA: TGTGCCAGCAGTCAAACAGGACTAGCGGGAGGGGTTCGGGAGCAGTTCTTC.

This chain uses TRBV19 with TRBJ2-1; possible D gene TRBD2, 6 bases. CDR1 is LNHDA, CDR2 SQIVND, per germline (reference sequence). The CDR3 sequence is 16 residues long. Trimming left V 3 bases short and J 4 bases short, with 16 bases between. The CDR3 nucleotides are TGTGCCAGTAGTATCCCCCGGCTAGCGAGTTACAATGAGCAGTTCTTC. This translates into CASSIPRLASYNEQFF.

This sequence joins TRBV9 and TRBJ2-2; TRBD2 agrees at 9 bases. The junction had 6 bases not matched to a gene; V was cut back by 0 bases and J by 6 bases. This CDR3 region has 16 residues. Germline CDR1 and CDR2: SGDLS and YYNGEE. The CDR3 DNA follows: TGTGCCAGCAGCGTAGGTAGCGGGAGTGTCGCCGGGGAGCTGTTTTTT. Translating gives CASSVGSGSVAGELFF.

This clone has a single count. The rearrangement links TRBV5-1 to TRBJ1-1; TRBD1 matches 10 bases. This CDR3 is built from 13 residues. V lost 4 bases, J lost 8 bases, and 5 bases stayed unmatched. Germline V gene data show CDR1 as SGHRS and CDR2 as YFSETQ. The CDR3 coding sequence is TGCGCCAGCAGCATCGGACAGGGGGTAGAAGCTTTCTTT. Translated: CASSIGQGVEAFF.

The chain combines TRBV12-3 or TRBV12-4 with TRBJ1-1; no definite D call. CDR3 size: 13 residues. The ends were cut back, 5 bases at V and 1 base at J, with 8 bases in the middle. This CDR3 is CASSKSWNTEAFF. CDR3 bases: TGTGCCAGCAGTAAATCCTGGAACACTGAAGCTTTCTTT.

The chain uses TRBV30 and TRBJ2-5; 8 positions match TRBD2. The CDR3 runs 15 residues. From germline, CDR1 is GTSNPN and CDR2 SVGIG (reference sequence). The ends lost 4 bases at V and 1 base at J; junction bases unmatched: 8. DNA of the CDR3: TGTGCCTGGACTGGCGGGGGGATCCCCCAAGAGACCCAGTACTTC. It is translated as CAWTGGGIPQETQYF.

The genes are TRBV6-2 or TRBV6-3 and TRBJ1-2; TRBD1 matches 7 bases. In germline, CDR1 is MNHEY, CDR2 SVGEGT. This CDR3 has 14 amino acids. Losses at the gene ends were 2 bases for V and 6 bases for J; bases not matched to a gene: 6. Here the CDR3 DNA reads TGTGCCAGCAGTTACAGCAGGGGGAGCGATGGCTACACCTTC. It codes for CASSYSRGSDGYTF.

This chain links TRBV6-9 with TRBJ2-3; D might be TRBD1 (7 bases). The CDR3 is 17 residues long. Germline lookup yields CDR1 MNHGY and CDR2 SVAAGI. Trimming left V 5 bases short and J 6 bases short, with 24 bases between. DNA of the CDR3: TGTGCCAGCAGTCCCCCGTTCTCAGGGGGGCAGGTGGATACGCAGTATTTT. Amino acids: CASSPPFSGGQVDTQYF.

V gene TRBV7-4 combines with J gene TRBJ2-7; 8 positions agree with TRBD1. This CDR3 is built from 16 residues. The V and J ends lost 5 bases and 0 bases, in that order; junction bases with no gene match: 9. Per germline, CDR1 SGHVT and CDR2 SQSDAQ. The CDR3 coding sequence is TGTGCCAGCAGCCCCTGCCGGGACAGGCTCTCCTACGAGCAGTACTTC. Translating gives CASSPCRDRLSYEQYF.

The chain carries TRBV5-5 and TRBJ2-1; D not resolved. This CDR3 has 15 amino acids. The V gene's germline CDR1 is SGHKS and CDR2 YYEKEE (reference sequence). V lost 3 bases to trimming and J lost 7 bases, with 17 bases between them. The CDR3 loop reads CASSSLSAETNEQFF. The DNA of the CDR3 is TGTGCCAGCAGCTCCCTTTCGGCGGAGACGAATGAGCAGTTCTTC.